The source of this T cell receptor beta chain is a study of blood T cell repertoires in COVID-19. In the study overall: The analysed material was cDNA or gDNA that came from T cells, B-cell-depleted T cells, or PBMCs.

In the study's own analysis: Estimation of nucleated cell counts was performed using reference gene primer amplification. Produced via immunoSEQ multiplex PCR; TCRdb's table is partial and in-frame only. That table supplies the V and J calls and clone size; D and trimming were determined from the DNA. The profile shows some 220,000 clones, over 60% of them singletons. The CDR3 is made up of 13 amino acids. The V end was cut by 3 bases, the J end by 6 bases, with 11 bases between. Source material: peripheral blood. The sequence was obtained from a woman aged 70 to 79 with acute or convalescent COVID-19. This chain connects TRBV12-3 or TRBV12-4 to TRBJ1-1; the D gene is possibly TRBD1 (6 bases). In nucleotides, the CDR3 is TGTGCCAGCAGTTTGGATTCAGGGGCTGAAGCTTTCTTT. This encodes CASSLDSGAEAFF.